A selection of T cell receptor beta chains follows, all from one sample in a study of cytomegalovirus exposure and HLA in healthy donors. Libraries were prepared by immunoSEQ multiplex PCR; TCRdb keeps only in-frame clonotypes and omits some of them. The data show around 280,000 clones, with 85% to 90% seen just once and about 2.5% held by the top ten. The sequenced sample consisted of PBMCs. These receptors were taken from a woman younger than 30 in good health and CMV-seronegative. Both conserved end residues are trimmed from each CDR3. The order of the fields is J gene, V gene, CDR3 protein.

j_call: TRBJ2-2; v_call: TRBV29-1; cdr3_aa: SVETGYGTGELF
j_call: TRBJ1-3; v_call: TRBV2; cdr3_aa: ASREGSESGNTIY
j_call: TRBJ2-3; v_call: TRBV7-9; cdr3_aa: ASSLELAGGPSTDTQY
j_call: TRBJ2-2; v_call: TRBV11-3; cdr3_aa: ASSSRGGVAGELF
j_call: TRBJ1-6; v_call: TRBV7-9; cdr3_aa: ASSLAPGTGYNSPLH
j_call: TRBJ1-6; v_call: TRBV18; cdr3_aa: ASSPSMQGDYNSPLH
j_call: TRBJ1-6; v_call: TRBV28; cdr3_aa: ASSLRDRDNSPLH
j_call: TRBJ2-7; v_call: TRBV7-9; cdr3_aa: ASSLDGLDRGWEQY
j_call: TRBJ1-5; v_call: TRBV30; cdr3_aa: AWSAGAQPQH
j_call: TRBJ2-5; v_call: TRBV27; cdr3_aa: ASSMTGYQETQY
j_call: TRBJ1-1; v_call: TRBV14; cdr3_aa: ASSLRQGTEAF
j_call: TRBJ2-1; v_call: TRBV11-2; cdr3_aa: ASSSTSGGNEQF
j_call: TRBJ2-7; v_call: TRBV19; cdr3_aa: ASARQVKKNYEQY
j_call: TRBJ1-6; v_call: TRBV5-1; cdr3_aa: ASSPRTGSNSPLH
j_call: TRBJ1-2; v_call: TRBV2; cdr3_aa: ASRAGGQAYGYT
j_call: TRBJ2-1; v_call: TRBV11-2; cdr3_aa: ASSFSPGLGGDEQF
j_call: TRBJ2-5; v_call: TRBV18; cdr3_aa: ASSPPVGTEMQETQY
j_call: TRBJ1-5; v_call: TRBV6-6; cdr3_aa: ASDRDPGQPQH
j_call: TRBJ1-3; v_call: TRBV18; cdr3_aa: ASSPPPYSGNTIY
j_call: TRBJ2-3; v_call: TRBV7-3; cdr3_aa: ASSHSGGAGTDTQY
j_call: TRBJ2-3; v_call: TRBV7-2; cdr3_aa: ASSPRRGQDTQY
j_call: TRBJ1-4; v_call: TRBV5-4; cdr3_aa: ASSLQGATNEKLF